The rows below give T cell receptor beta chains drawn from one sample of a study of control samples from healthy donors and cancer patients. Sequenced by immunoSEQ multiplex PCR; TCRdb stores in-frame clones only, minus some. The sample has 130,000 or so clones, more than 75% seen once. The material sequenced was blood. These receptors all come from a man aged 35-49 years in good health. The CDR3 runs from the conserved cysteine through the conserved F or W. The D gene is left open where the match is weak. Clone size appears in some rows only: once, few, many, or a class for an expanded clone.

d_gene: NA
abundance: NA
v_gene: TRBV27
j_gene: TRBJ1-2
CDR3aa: CASSSEALGTF
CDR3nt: TGTGCCAGCAGCTCCGAAGCGCTGGGCACCTTC

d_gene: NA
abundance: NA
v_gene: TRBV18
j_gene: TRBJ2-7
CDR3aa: CASSPPGFTSYEQYF
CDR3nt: TGTGCCAGCTCCCCGCCGGGGTTTACCTCCTACGAGCAGTACTTC

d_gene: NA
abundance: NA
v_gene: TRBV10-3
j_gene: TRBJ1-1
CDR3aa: CAISESQDLNTEAFF
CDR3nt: TGTGCCATCAGTGAGTCGCAGGATTTGAACACTGAAGCTTTCTTT

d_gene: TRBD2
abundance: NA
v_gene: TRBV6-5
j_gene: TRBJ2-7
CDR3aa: CAILLAGGTGEQYF
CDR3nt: TGTGCCATCCTATTAGCGGGAGGGACTGGGGAGCAGTACTTC

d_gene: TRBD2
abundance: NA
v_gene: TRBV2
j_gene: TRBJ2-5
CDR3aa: CASRTRLAGGPERVTQYF
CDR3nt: TGTGCCAGCAGGACCAGACTAGCGGGGGGGCCCGAACGGGTGACCCAGTACTTC

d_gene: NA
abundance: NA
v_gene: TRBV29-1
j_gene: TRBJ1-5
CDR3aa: CSGGGIDQPQHF
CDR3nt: TGCTCTGGGGGGGGGATCGATCAGCCCCAGCATTTT

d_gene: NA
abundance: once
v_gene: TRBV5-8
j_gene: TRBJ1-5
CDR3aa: CASSSPGRWGYQPQHF
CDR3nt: TGTGCCAGCAGCTCGCCCGGACGATGGGGATATCAGCCCCAGCATTTT

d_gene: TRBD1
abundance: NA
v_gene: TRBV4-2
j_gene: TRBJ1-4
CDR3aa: CASSPSGTGNEKLFF
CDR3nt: TGTGCCAGCAGCCCCTCCGGGACAGGGAATGAAAAACTGTTTTTT

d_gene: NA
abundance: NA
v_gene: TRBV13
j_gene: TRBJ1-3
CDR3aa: CASSLTRGQRSGNTIYF
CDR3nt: TGTGCCAGCAGCTTAACCAGGGGACAACGCTCTGGAAACACCATATATTTT

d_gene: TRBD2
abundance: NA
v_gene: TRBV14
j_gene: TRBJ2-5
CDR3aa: CASSPIAGVVRTQYF
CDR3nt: TGTGCCAGCAGCCCGATAGCGGGGGTGGTTCGGACCCAGTACTTC

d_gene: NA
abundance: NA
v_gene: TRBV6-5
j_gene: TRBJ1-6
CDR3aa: CASSRYNSPLHF
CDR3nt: TGTGCCAGCAGTCGGTATAATTCACCCCTCCACTTT

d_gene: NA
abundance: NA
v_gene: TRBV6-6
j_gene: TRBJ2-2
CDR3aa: CASSHNRWNTGELFF
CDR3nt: TGTGCCAGCAGCCACAATCGTTGGAACACCGGGGAGCTGTTTTTT

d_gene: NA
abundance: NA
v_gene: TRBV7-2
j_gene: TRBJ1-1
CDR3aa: CASSPNWNTEAFF
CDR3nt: TGTGCCAGCAGTCCCAATTGGAACACTGAAGCTTTCTTT

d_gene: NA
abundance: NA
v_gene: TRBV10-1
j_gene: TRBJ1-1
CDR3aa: CASSSGQRLGEAFF
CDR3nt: TGCGCCAGCAGTTCAGGACAGAGGTTGGGGGAAGCTTTCTTT

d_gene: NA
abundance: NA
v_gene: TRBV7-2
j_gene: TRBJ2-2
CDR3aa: CASSSPQRELFF
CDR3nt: TGTGCCAGCAGCTCCCCCCAGCGGGAGCTGTTTTTT

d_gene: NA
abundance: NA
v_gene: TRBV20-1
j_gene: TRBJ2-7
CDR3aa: CSASRSDLSYEQYF
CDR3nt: TGCAGTGCTAGTCGAAGCGACCTCTCCTACGAGCAGTACTTC

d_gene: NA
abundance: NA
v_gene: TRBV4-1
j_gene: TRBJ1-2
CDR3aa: CASSQVGGLNYGYTF
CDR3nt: TGCGCCAGCAGCCAAGTCGGGGGCCTAAACTATGGCTACACCTTC

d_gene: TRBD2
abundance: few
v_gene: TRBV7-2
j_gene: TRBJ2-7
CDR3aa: CASRKTGGLASYEQYF
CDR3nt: TGTGCCAGCAGAAAGACGGGGGGACTAGCCTCCTACGAGCAGTACTTC

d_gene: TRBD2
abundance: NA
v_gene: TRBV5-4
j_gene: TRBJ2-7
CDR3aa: CASSLPGGFDEQYF
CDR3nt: TGTGCCAGCAGCTTACCCGGGGGGTTCGACGAGCAGTACTTC

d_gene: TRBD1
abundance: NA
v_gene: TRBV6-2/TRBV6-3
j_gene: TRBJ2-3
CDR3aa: CASSYNQGARVTDTQYF
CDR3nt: TGTGCCAGCAGTTACAACCAGGGGGCGAGGGTCACAGATACGCAGTATTTT

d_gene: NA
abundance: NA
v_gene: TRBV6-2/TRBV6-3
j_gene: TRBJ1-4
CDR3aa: CASSYSWTAAHSTNEKLFF
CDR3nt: TGTGCCAGCAGTTACTCTTGGACAGCCGCCCATTCAACTAATGAAAAACTGTTTTTT

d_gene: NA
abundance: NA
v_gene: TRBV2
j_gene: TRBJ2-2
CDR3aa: CASRPPVEQNTGELFF
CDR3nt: TGTGCCAGCAGGCCCCCGGTAGAACAGAACACCGGGGAGCTGTTTTTT

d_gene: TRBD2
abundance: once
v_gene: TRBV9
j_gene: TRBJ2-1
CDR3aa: CASSVVDSGGVYNEQFF
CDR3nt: TGTGCCAGCAGCGTAGTGGATAGCGGGGGGGTATACAATGAGCAGTTCTTC

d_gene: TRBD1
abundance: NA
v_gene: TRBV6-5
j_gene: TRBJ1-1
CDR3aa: CASSPQGAGNTEAFF
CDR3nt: TGTGCCAGCAGCCCCCAGGGGGCGGGGAACACTGAAGCTTTCTTT

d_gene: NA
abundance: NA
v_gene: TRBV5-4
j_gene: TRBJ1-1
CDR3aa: CASSLASAPNTEAFF
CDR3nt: TGTGCCAGCAGCTTGGCCTCGGCACCGAACACTGAAGCTTTCTTT

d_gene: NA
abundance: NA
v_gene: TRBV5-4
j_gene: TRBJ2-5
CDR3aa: CASSARDAPRTETQYF
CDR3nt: TGTGCCAGCAGCGCCCGGGACGCCCCACGGACGGAGACCCAGTACTTC

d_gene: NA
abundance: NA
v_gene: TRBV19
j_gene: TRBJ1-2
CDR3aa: CASSIAPWLYGYTF
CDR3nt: TGTGCCAGTAGTATAGCCCCCTGGCTCTATGGCTACACCTTC

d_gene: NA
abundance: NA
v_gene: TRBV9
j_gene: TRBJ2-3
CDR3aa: CASSVRTADTQYF
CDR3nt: TGTGCCAGCAGCGTTCGGACCGCAGATACGCAGTATTTT